This T cell receptor beta chain was captured by sequencing in a study of blood T cells in healthy people across ages. Around 10 milliliters was the volume of peripheral blood drawn from each donor. The extraction recovered at least 5.5 micrograms of total RNA per sample. The CDR3 runs to 14 residues. CDR1 is LGHNA and CDR2 is YNFKEQ in the germline V gene. For the second PCR, which ran for about 6 to 11 cycles, a sample-barcoded 5' primer and a J-beta primer mix were used. From the 5' RACE reads, TCRdb called clonotypes with MiXCR, one entry per CDR3 protein. The table has around 900,000 distinct CDR3 sequences, 29% seen once. The study's findings and limits: Long-lived donors had more naive CD4+ cells and higher diversity than aged donors.

As regards this clonotype: Its antigen is not known. The junction departs from the called germline gene at one end, perhaps through a read error.

The J gene is TRBJ1-4, the V gene TRBV4-2; D unresolved. The specimen was blood. This receptor was taken from a woman older than 75 in good health. The CDR3 bases are TGTGCCAGCAGCCAAGATCGGTCAAATGTAAAACTGTTTTTT. It codes for CASSQDRSNVKLFF.